This T cell receptor beta chain originates from a study of T cell changes during pregnancy in multiple sclerosis. Profiling relied on immunoSEQ multiplex PCR, and the TCRdb table lists in-frame clones only, not all of them. The sample has about 92,000 clones, 94% seen once. Trimming cost V 1 base and J 0 bases; bases outside gene matches: 2. CDR3 length: 16 amino acids. Per germline, CDR1 GTSNPN and CDR2 SVGIG (reference sequence). The sequenced sample was peripheral blood, obtained in the third trimester of pregnancy. V is TRBV30 and J is TRBJ2-2; 10 bases align to TRBD2. This TCR derives from a female donor with multiple sclerosis, enrolled in a pregnancy study. DNA for the CDR3: TGTGCCTGGAGTGGGACTAGCGGATCGAACACCGGGGAGCTGTTTTTT. This gives the protein CAWSGTSGSNTGELFF.